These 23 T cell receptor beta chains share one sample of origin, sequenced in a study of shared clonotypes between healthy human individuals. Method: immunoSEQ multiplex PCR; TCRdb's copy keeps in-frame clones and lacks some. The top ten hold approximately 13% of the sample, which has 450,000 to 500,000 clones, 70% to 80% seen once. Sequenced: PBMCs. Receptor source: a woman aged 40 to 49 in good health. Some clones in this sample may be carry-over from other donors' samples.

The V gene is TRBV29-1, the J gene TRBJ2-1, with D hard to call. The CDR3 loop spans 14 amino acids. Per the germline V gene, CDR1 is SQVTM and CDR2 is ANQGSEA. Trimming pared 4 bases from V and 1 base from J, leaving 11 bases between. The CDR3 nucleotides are TGCAGCGTTGGGACCCCGACATCCTACAATGAGCAGTTCTTC. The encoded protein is CSVGTPTSYNEQFF.

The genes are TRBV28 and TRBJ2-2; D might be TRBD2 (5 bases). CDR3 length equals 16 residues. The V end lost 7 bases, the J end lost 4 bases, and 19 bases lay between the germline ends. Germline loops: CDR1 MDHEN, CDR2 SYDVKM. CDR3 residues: CASTQLDLMVTGELFF. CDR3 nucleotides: TGTGCCAGCACCCAACTGGACTTAATGGTCACCGGGGAGCTGTTTTTT. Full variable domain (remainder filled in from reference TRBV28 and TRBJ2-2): DVKVTQSSRYLVKRTGEKVFLECVQDMDHENMFWYRQDPGLGLRLIYFSYDVKMKEKGDIPEGYSVSREKKERFSLILESASTNQTSMYLCASTQLDLMVTGELFFGEGSRLTVL.

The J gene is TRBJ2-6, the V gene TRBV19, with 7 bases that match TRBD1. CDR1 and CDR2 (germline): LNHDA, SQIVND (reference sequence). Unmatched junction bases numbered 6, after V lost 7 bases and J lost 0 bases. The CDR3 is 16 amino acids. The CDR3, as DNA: TGTGCCAGTACCCGGGACAGAAGCTCTGGGGCCAACGTCCTGACTTTC. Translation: CASTRDRSSGANVLTF.

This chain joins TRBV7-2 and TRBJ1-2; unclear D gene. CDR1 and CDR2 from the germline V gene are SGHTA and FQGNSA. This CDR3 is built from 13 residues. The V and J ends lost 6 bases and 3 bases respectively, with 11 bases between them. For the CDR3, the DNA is TGTGCCAGCAGTACGTTAGACCACTATGGCTACACCTTC. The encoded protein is CASSTLDHYGYTF.

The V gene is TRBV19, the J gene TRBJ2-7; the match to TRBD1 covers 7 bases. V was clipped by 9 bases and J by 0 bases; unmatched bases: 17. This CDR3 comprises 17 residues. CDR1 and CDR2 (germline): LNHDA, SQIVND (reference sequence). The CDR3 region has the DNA TGTGCCAGCTCTTCCGGGACAGCCCAAAGCCTCTCCTACGAGCAGTACTTC. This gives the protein CASSSGTAQSLSYEQYF.

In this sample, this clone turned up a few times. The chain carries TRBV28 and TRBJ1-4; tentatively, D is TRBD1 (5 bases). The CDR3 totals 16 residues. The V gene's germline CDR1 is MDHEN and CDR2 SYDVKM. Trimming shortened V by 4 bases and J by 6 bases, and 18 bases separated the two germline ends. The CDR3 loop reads CASSSTSGGRYEKLFF. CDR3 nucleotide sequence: TGTGCCAGCAGTTCGACGTCGGGGGGACGATATGAAAAACTGTTTTTT. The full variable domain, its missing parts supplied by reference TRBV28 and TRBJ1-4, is DVKVTQSSRYLVKRTGEKVFLECVQDMDHENMFWYRQDPGLGLRLIYFSYDVKMKEKGDIPEGYSVSREKKERFSLILESASTNQTSMYLCASSSTSGGRYEKLFFGSGTQLSVL.

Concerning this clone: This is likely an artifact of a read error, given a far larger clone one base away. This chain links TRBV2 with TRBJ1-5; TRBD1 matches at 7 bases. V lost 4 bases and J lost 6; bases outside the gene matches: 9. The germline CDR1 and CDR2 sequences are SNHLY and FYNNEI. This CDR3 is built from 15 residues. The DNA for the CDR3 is TGTGCCAGCAGTGTGGACGGAGGGGGCCTTCAGCCCCAGCATTTT. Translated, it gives CASSVDGGGLQPQHF.

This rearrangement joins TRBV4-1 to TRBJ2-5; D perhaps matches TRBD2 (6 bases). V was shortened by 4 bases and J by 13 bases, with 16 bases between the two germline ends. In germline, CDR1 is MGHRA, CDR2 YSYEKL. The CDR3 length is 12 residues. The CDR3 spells CASSPPGLALYF. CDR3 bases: TGCGCCAGCAGCCCGCCGGGACTGGCCTTGTACTTC.

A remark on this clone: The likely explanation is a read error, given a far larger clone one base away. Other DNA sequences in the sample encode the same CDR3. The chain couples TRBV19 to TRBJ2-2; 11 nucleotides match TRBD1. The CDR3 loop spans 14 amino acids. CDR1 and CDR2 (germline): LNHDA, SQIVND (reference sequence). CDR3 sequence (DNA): TGCGCCAGTAGTACGGGACAGGGGGCCGGGGAGCTGTTTTTT. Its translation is CASSTGQGAGELFF.

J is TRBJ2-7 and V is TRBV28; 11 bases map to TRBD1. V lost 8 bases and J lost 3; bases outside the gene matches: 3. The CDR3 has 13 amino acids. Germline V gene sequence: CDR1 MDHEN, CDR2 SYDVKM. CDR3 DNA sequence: TGTGCCAGCGGGACAGGGGGACTCTACGAGCAGTACTTC. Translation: CASGTGGLYEQYF.

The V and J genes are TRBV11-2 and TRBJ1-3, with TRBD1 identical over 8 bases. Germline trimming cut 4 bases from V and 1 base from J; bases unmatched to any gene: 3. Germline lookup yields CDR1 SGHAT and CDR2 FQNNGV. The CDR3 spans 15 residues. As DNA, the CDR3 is TGTGCCAGCAGCTCCCGGACAGGGTCTGGAAACACCATATATTTT. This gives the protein CASSSRTGSGNTIYF.

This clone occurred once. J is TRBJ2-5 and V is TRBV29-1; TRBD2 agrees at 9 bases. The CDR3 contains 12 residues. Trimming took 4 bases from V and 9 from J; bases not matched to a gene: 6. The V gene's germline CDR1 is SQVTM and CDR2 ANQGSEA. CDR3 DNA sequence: TGCAGCGTTGGGCTAGCGGGACGGTCCCAGTACTTC. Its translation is CSVGLAGRSQYF.

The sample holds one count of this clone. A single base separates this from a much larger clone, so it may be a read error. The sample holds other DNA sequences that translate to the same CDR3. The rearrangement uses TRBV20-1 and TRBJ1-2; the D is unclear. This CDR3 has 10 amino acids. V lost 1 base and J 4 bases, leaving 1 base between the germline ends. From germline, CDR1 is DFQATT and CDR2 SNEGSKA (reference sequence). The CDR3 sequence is CSARGYGYTF. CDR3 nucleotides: TGCAGTGCTAGAGGCTATGGCTACACCTTC.

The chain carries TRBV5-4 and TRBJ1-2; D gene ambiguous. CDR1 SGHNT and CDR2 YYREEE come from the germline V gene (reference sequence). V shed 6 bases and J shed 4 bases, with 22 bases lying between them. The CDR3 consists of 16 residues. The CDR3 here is CASISWKHSIAYGYTF. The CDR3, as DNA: TGTGCCAGCATCAGTTGGAAACATTCGATCGCCTATGGCTACACCTTC.

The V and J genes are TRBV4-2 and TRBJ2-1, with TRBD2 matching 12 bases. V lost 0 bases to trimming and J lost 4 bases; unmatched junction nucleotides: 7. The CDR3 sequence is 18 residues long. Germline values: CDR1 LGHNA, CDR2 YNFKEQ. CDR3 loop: CASSQELAGGAGYNEQFF. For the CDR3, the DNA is TGTGCCAGCAGCCAAGAACTAGCGGGAGGCGCGGGATACAATGAGCAGTTCTTC.

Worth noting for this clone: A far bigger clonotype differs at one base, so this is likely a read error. DNA of the CDR3: TGCGCCAGCAGCCCCGACCGTTCGATCGTAGAGGCCCAGTACTTC. Protein product: CASSPDRSIVEAQYF. The chain links TRBV5-1 to TRBJ2-5; D gene ambiguous. There are 15 residues in the CDR3. Germline V gene sequence: CDR1 SGHRS, CDR2 YFSETQ.

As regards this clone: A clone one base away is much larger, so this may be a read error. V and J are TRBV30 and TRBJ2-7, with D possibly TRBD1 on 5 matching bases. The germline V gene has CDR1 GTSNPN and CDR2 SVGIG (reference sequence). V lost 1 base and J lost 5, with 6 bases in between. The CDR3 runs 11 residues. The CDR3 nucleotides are TGTGCCTGGAGTGCAGGGAACGAGCAGTACTTC. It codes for CAWSAGNEQYF.

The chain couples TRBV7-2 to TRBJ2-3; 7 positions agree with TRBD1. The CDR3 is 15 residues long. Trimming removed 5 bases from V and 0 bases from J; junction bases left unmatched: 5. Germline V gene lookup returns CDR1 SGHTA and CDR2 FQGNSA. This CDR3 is CASSPNRGSTDTQYF. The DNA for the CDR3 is TGTGCCAGCAGCCCTAACAGGGGTAGCACAGATACGCAGTATTTT.

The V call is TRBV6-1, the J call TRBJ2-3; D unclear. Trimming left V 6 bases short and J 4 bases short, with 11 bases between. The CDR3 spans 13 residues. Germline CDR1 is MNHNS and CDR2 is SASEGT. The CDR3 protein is CASRPRAPDTQYF. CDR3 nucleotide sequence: TGTGCCAGCAGGCCACGGGCCCCAGATACGCAGTATTTT.

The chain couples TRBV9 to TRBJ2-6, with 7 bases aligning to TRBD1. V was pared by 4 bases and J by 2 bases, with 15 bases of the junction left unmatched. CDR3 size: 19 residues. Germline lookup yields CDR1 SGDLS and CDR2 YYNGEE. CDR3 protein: CASSPEPRGGIAGANVLTF. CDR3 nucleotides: TGTGCCAGCAGCCCCGAACCCCGAGGGGGCATCGCTGGGGCCAACGTCCTGACTTTC.

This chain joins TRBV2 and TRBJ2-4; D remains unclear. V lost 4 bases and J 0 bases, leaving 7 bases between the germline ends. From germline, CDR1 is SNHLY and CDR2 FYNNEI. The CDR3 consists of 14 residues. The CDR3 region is CASSVVLAKNIQYF. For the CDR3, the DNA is TGTGCCAGCAGTGTGGTTCTAGCCAAAAACATTCAGTACTTC.

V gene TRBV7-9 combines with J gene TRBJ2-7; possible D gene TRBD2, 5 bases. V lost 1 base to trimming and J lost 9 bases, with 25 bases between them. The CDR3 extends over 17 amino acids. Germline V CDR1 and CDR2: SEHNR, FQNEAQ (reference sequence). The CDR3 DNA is TGTGCCAGCAGCTTAGTGCCGGGAACCGCTTTACAGAACGGGCAGTACTTC. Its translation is CASSLVPGTALQNGQYF.

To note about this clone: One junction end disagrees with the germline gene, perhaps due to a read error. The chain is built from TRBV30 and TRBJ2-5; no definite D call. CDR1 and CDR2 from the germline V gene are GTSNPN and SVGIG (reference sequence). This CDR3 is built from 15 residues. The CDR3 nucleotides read TGTGCCTGGTGTGTACTCAGACACGGCCAAGAGACCCAGTACTTC. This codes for CAWCVLRHGQETQYF.